This T cell receptor (beta chain) was retrieved from a study of T cell responses to AZD1222 COVID-19 vaccine. Study-wide points: After the peak T cell response, and only then, were repertoires sampled. Targets within unmutated variant regions were reportedly found for nearly half of spike-specific TCRs. Females made up more of the donors, who were largely white British, and clonal diversity may have come out too low. The number of AZD1222 recipients seropositive at baseline was only five or six.

The assay was immunoSEQ multiplex PCR, and TCRdb's table has in-frame clones only and misses some. The sample yields almost 70,000 clones, roughly 80% seen once. Remarks on this clone: The antigen remains undetermined.

Source: peripheral blood, taken 28 days after the second AZD1222 dose. This clonotype was obtained from an adult who received the AZD1222 COVID-19 vaccine.

In DNA form, the CDR3 reads TGTGCCAGCAGTTTGTTGGGCAACTCGGCTCAGCCCCAGCATTTT. Protein product: CASSLLGNSAQPQHF. The V and J genes are TRBV27 and TRBJ1-5; D gene uncertain. V was trimmed by 3 bases and J by 6 bases, leaving 15 bases between them. The germline V gene has CDR1 MNHEY and CDR2 SMNVEV (reference sequence). CDR3 length equals 15 residues.